What follows are 4 T cell receptor beta chains derived from one specimen sequenced in a study of blood T cell repertoires in COVID-19 (dated by TCRdb to 2019 to 2021). Libraries were constructed by the immunoSEQ multiplex PCR assay. The immuneACCESS repertoire file appears here via TCRdb, limited to in-frame rearrangements. These files lack a portion of the clones; in checked studies, under half of the deficit traces to unresolved V genes, and the cause of the others is not known. The sample yields 430,000 or so clones; roughly 90% were counted once. The ten largest clones represent 1.5% to 2% of the sample. Sequencing input: PBMCs or T cells enriched from blood (not recorded which). All receptors derive from a woman aged 40 to 55 who had recovered from COVID-19.

V usage is TRBV10-3 and J usage is TRBJ2-2; no reliable D call. Looked up from germline, CDR1 is ENHRY and CDR2 is SYGVKD. The length of the CDR3 is 13 residues. The ends were cut back, 2 bases at V and 3 bases at J, with 4 bases in the middle. CDR3 amino acids: CAISEADTGELFF. CDR3 coding DNA: TGTGCCATCAGTGAGGCAGACACCGGGGAGCTGTTTTTT.

The chain uses TRBV6-5 and TRBJ2-1, with a possible D match to TRBD2 (6 bases). The CDR3 covers 15 residues. Germline values: CDR1 MNHEY, CDR2 SVGAGI. Trimming stripped 4 bases from V and 0 bases from J, with 10 bases between. The CDR3 region has the DNA TGTGCCAGCAGTTTAGCGGAGAGCTCCTACAATGAGCAGTTCTTC. Its protein product is CASSLAESSYNEQFF.

The chain carries TRBV5-8 and TRBJ2-3, with no clear D. The CDR3 has 11 residues. Germline V gene lookup returns CDR1 SGHTS and CDR2 YDEGEE. Between the trimmed V and J ends, which lost 4 bases and 3 bases, there was a span of 3 bases. In DNA, the CDR3 is TGTGCCAGCAGCGTAACAGATACGCAGTATTTT. Residues: CASSVTDTQYF.

This chain uses TRBV10-3 with TRBJ2-1, with TRBD1 as a possible D gene (6 bases). V lost 5 bases and J lost 4, with 15 bases in between. The CDR3 is 15 amino acids. Germline values: CDR1 ENHRY, CDR2 SYGVKD. DNA for the CDR3: TGTGCCATCAGTACGACAGGAGTGGGGTACAATGAGCAGTTCTTC. Translating gives CAISTTGVGYNEQFF.